This T cell receptor beta chain appears in the sequencing data of a study of blood T cell repertoires in COVID-19. Method: immunoSEQ multiplex PCR; TCRdb's copy keeps in-frame clones and lacks some. The profile shows some 340,000 clones, 83% of them singletons. Germline V CDR1 and CDR2: SGHVS, FQNEAQ. With 9 bases removed from V and 10 bases from J, the gap between germline ends came to 25 bases. The CDR3 contains 15 residues. The chain is built from TRBV7-8 and TRBJ2-1; D might be TRBD2 (6 bases). Sequenced material: peripheral blood. This receptor was obtained from a young man with active or convalescent COVID-19. The CDR3 coding sequence is TGTGCCAGTTTCCCCCAGCGGGTCCTCATGAGGGAGCAGTTCTTC. Protein sequence: CASFPQRVLMREQFF.